This TCR beta chain was identified in a study of Graves' ophthalmopathy and Graves' hyperthyroidism. From RNA, the CDR3 regions of TCR beta chains were amplified and sequenced. HTBI-primed RT-PCR formed the first round, and a multiplex PCR formed the second. TCRdb called the multiplex PCR reads again in MiXCR, with one record for every CDR3 protein. The sample gives 40,000 or so distinct CDR3 sequences, roughly 49% of which show up once; 26% is in the top ten. The CDR3 contains 14 residues. J was trimmed by 3 bases and V by 5 bases; bases with no gene match: 3. Germline lookup yields CDR1 LNHNV and CDR2 YYDKDF (reference sequence).

V and J are TRBV15 and TRBJ1-2, with 10 bases identical to TRBD1. Input material: peripheral blood. This TCR was recovered from an adult woman with stable Graves' hyperthyroidism. CDR3 nucleotide sequence: TGTGCCACCAGCCGGGACAGGGGCTACTATGGCTACACCTTC. Amino acid sequence: CATSRDRGYYGYTF.